Reported below is one T cell receptor (beta chain). In the ophthalmopathy cohort, Clinical Activity Score was at least 3, NOSPECS grade at least 4, and duration under 3 months. RNA transcripts served as the template for amplifying TCR beta CDR3 regions. HTBI primers drove first-round RT-PCR of the TCR CDR3. TCRdb processed the multiplex PCR reads anew with MiXCR; each CDR3 protein has one entry. This table holds roughly 350,000 distinct CDR3 sequences, 14% found once. The data are from a study of T cells in Graves' hyperthyroidism and ophthalmopathy. Sample: blood. The TCR originated in a woman aged 30 to 39 with Graves' ophthalmopathy.

CDR3 in DNA: TGTGCCAGCAGCCTCGGACTAGCGGCCGGCAATGAGCAGTTCTTC. Encoded protein: CASSLGLAAGNEQFF. The gene calls are TRBV4-2 and TRBJ2-1; TRBD2 matches at 10 bases. V lost 4 bases and J lost 6; bases outside the gene matches: 6. Germline V gene lookup returns CDR1 LGHNA and CDR2 YNFKEQ. The CDR3 covers 15 residues.